This T cell receptor (beta chain) was recovered during a study of OX40 agonist ivuxolimab in advanced cancers. This CDR3 is built from 13 residues. Germline CDR1 and CDR2: MNHEY and SMNVEV (reference sequence). Trimming removed 5 bases from V and 4 bases from J, with 9 bases in between. Details on this clone: Its antigen is not known.

Generated by immunoSEQ multiplex PCR, the TCRdb table keeps only in-frame clones and is missing some. The sample holds some 80,000 clones, roughly nine tenths seen once. Study-wide findings and caveats: Not determined was the antigen specificity of the expanded peripheral T cells. Clonal expansion from baseline to week 6 occurred in both CD4+ and CD8+ T cells.

Blood draws occurred at baseline, cycle 4 day 1, and cycle 7 day 1. The chain has TRBV27 and TRBJ1-5; possible D gene TRBD1, 5 bases. The sequence was obtained from an adult with an advanced solid tumor such as melanoma, head and neck, liver or kidney cancer. The material was CD4+ or CD8+ T cells sorted from blood, obtained in a trial of the OX40 agonist ivuxolimab. The CDR3 sequence: CASSKRGNQPQHF. CDR3 DNA: TGTGCCAGCAGTAAAAGGGGAAATCAGCCCCAGCATTTT.